The rows below give T cell receptor beta chains drawn from one sample of a study of T cells in Graves' hyperthyroidism and ophthalmopathy. TCRdb reprocessed the multiplex PCR reads with MiXCR, giving one entry per CDR3 protein. The table includes roughly 400,000 distinct CDR3 sequences, approximately 25% detected once. Sample: blood. The source of these receptors is a man aged 45 to 65 with Graves' hyperthyroidism. The CDR3 runs from the conserved cysteine through the conserved F or W. The D gene is left open where the match is weak. The listing skips clone size in some rows; elsewhere it reads once, few, many or a size class.

J | D | size | V | DNA | CDR3
TRBJ2-5 | NA | NA | TRBV7-9 | TGTGCCAGCGGCTTAGTTGTGCAGGACGAGACCCAGTACTTC | CASGLVVQDETQYF
TRBJ2-7 | NA | few | TRBV7-2 | TGTGCCAGCAGCTTGGAGCCAGGCCACGAGCAGTACTTC | CASSLEPGHEQYF
TRBJ1-5 | TRBD1 | NA | TRBV6-2/TRBV6-3 | TGTGCCAGCCGGGGGACAGGTAATCAGCCCCAGCATTTT | CASRGTGNQPQHF
TRBJ1-1 | NA | many | TRBV11-1 | TGTGCCAGCAGCCTCGAGCGGGGGAACACTGAAGCTTTCTTT | CASSLERGNTEAFF
TRBJ2-1 | NA | NA | TRBV5-4 | TGTGCCAGCAACTCCCGGGACTCCCATCCCGATGAGCAGTTCTTC | CASNSRDSHPDEQFF
TRBJ2-1 | TRBD1 | once | TRBV12-3/TRBV12-4 | TGTGCCAGCAGTTTGGACAGGGGGGACAATGAGCAGTTCTTC | CASSLDRGDNEQFF
TRBJ1-1 | NA | many | TRBV6-2/TRBV6-3 | TGTGCCAGCAGTCCTTCGTGGAAGGTGAACACTGAAGCTTTCTTT | CASSPSWKVNTEAFF
TRBJ2-1 | TRBD1 | NA | TRBV27 | TGTGCCAGCAGATACCGGACAGGGGGTTACAATGAGCAGTTCTTC | CASRYRTGGYNEQFF
TRBJ2-7 | NA | NA | TRBV29-1 | TGCAGCGTTGATTGGCTCGGGAATGAGCAGTACTTC | CSVDWLGNEQYF
TRBJ2-1 | TRBD2 | many | TRBV12-3/TRBV12-4 | TGTGCCAGCAGTTACTGGACTAGCGGGCTCGGTGGCTCCTACAATGAGCAGTTCTTC | CASSYWTSGLGGSYNEQFF
TRBJ2-1 | TRBD2 | few | TRBV20-1 | TGCAGTGCTAGTCGCGAGACTAGCGGGTCCCGTGAGCAGTTCTTC | CSASRETSGSREQFF
TRBJ2-1 | NA | few | TRBV3-1 | TGTGCCAGCAGCCAAGTACAGGGCCATGAGCAGTTCTTC | CASSQVQGHEQFF
TRBJ2-7 | NA | NA | TRBV2 | TGTGCCAGCACCCTAGGACTAGCAGGGGGGGGCCGCTACGAGCAGTACTTC | CASTLGLAGGGRYEQYF
TRBJ1-2 | NA | NA | TRBV12-3/TRBV12-4 | TGTGCCAGCAGTTCGCCAGCCAAAGGGATCTATGGCTACACCTTC | CASSSPAKGIYGYTF
TRBJ2-7 | TRBD2 | NA | TRBV2 | TGCGCCAGCAGTGGAGCGGGGGAGCAGTACTTC | CASSGAGEQYF
TRBJ2-3 | NA | NA | TRBV27 | TGTGCCAGCAGTTTCACACATGGGGCAGATACGCAGTATTTT | CASSFTHGADTQYF
TRBJ2-3 | NA | many | TRBV2 | TGTGCCAGCAGCCTAAAGGATACGCAGTATTTT | CASSLKDTQYF
TRBJ2-1 | NA | NA | TRBV7-9 | TGTGCCAGCAGCCCCCTGGAGGCCGGGCAGTTCTTC | CASSPLEAGQFF
TRBJ2-1 | NA | NA | TRBV7-3 | TGTGCCAGCAGCTTGGGTCCGAAGGGGGGCTCCTACAATGAGCAGTTCTTC | CASSLGPKGGSYNEQFF
TRBJ2-3 | TRBD2 | NA | TRBV20-1 | TGCAGTGCTAGCGGGACTAGCGGAACCACAGATACGCAGTATTTT | CSASGTSGTTDTQYF
TRBJ2-7 | NA | NA | TRBV29-1 | TGCAGCGTTGGGGGAGCTGGGGCCTCCTACGAGCAGTACTTC | CSVGGAGASYEQYF
TRBJ2-1 | NA | NA | TRBV9 | TGTGCCAGCAGCGTAGTCCCGGATGAGCAGTTCTTC | CASSVVPDEQFF
TRBJ2-7 | NA | once | TRBV5-6 | TGTGCCAGCAGGGCCGGGACTCACTACGAGCAGTACTTC | CASRAGTHYEQYF
TRBJ2-7 | NA | many | TRBV29-1 | TGCAGCGTTGAAGATCGAAATAGGAGACGGGAGCAGTACTTC | CSVEDRNRRREQYF
TRBJ2-7 | NA | NA | TRBV27 | TGTGCCGGCAGTCCACAGGGCCCCCTAGGATACGAGCAGTACTTC | CAGSPQGPLGYEQYF
TRBJ2-7 | TRBD1 | many | TRBV5-1 | TGCGCCAGCAGCTGGACAGGGGGCGAGAACGAGCAGTACTTC | CASSWTGGENEQYF
TRBJ2-5 | NA | NA | TRBV12-3/TRBV12-4 | TGTGCCAGCAGTTTAAACGGGGACGGGACCCAGTACTTC | CASSLNGDGTQYF
TRBJ2-7 | NA | many | TRBV2 | TGTGCCAGCAGTGTTTCAGTCTCCTACGAGCAGTACTTC | CASSVSVSYEQYF
TRBJ2-1 | TRBD2 | NA | TRBV5-1 | TGCGCCAGCAGCCCCGGACTAGCGAGAGATGAGCAGTTCTTC | CASSPGLARDEQFF
TRBJ2-5 | NA | few | TRBV24-1 | TGTGCCACCGGGGCGGGGGAGACCCAGTACTTC | CATGAGETQYF
TRBJ2-3 | TRBD2 | NA | TRBV5-1 | TGCGCCAGCAGCCCCGGGACTAGCGTGATCATTTCAGATACGCAGTATTTT | CASSPGTSVIISDTQYF
TRBJ2-5 | TRBD2 | few | TRBV20-1 | TGCAGTGCTAGAGATTCCCAGCGGGAGGCCGCAGAGACCCAGTACTTC | CSARDSQREAAETQYF
TRBJ2-7 | TRBD2 | NA | TRBV7-9 | TGTGCCAGCATGACTAGCGGGAGCTACGAGCAGTACTTC | CASMTSGSYEQYF